These T cell receptor beta chains were read from a single sample in a study of shared clonotypes between healthy human individuals. Generated by immunoSEQ multiplex PCR, the TCRdb table keeps only in-frame clones and is missing some. The data contain about 180,000 clones, roughly 93% of them singletons. Sequencing was performed on naive CD4+ T cells sorted from blood. The receptors stem from a woman aged 25-40 years in good health. Each CDR3 is given with its conserved first and last residue. A D gene is named only where the DNA matches it firmly. Only some rows state a clone size, as once, few, many or a class for expanded clones.

j_gene: TRBJ1-5; v_gene: TRBV6-1; abundance: NA; d_gene: NA; CDR3nt: TGTGCCAGCAGTGTTGAACCCAATCAGCCCCAGCATTTT; CDR3aa: CASSVEPNQPQHF
j_gene: TRBJ1-1; v_gene: TRBV5-1; abundance: NA; d_gene: NA; CDR3nt: TGCGCCAGCAGCCCCATGGAGTACACTGAAGCTTTCTTT; CDR3aa: CASSPMEYTEAFF
j_gene: TRBJ1-2; v_gene: TRBV5-4; abundance: NA; d_gene: TRBD1; CDR3nt: TGTGCCAGCATCACAACCGGGACAGGGAATGGCTACACCTTC; CDR3aa: CASITTGTGNGYTF
j_gene: TRBJ2-7; v_gene: TRBV7-8; abundance: NA; d_gene: NA; CDR3nt: TGTGCCAGCCAACCGGGACGTGGCTCCTACGAGCAGTACTTC; CDR3aa: CASQPGRGSYEQYF
j_gene: TRBJ2-5; v_gene: TRBV5-1; abundance: NA; d_gene: NA; CDR3nt: TGCGCCAGCAGCCCGGGACCACAAGAGACCCAGTACTTC; CDR3aa: CASSPGPQETQYF
j_gene: TRBJ2-7; v_gene: TRBV28; abundance: once; d_gene: NA; CDR3nt: TGTGCCAGCAGTTTGGTTTTATGGCGAGACAAAACCTACGAGCAGTACTTC; CDR3aa: CASSLVLWRDKTYEQYF
j_gene: TRBJ1-1; v_gene: TRBV18; abundance: NA; d_gene: NA; CDR3nt: TGTGCCAGCTCACAGGGGGATGAAGCTTTCTTT; CDR3aa: CASSQGDEAFF
j_gene: TRBJ1-1; v_gene: TRBV28; abundance: NA; d_gene: NA; CDR3nt: TGTGCCAGCAGTCAACCAGATATCGTGAACACTGAAGCTTTCTTT; CDR3aa: CASSQPDIVNTEAFF
j_gene: TRBJ1-3; v_gene: TRBV29-1; abundance: NA; d_gene: NA; CDR3nt: TGCAGCGTTTGGGGGCAGGGAAACACCATATATTTT; CDR3aa: CSVWGQGNTIYF
j_gene: TRBJ2-7; v_gene: TRBV27; abundance: NA; d_gene: NA; CDR3nt: TGTGCCAGCAGTTTATCGCCTAGTACGCACGAGCAGTACTTC; CDR3aa: CASSLSPSTHEQYF
j_gene: TRBJ2-7; v_gene: TRBV6-1; abundance: NA; d_gene: NA; CDR3nt: TGTGCCAGCAGGGGTAGTCTCCCCAGCTCCTACGAGCAGTACTTC; CDR3aa: CASRGSLPSSYEQYF
j_gene: TRBJ2-6; v_gene: TRBV5-1; abundance: once; d_gene: NA; CDR3nt: TGCGCCAGCAGCTTGGAAGGGGCTGGGGCCAACGTCCTGACTTTC; CDR3aa: CASSLEGAGANVLTF
j_gene: TRBJ1-3; v_gene: TRBV9; abundance: NA; d_gene: NA; CDR3nt: TGTGCCAGCAGCCCCCAGGGTGCTGGCTCTGGAAACACCATATATTTT; CDR3aa: CASSPQGAGSGNTIYF
j_gene: TRBJ1-4; v_gene: TRBV2; abundance: NA; d_gene: TRBD1; CDR3nt: TGTGCCAGCATTCGGGGACAGGGGGAAAAACTGTTTTTT; CDR3aa: CASIRGQGEKLFF
j_gene: TRBJ2-7; v_gene: TRBV25-1; abundance: NA; d_gene: NA; CDR3nt: TGTGCCAGCAGTGGATACAGAAATCCCTACGAGCAGTACTTC; CDR3aa: CASSGYRNPYEQYF
j_gene: TRBJ2-3; v_gene: TRBV7-9; abundance: NA; d_gene: NA; CDR3nt: TGTGCCAGCAGCTTAGAAGATGGAGGTACGCAGTATTTT; CDR3aa: CASSLEDGGTQYF
j_gene: TRBJ2-7; v_gene: TRBV30; abundance: few; d_gene: TRBD1; CDR3nt: TGTGCCTGGAGTACAGGGGCGAGTGAGCAGTACTTC; CDR3aa: CAWSTGASEQYF
j_gene: TRBJ1-1; v_gene: TRBV4-1; abundance: NA; d_gene: NA; CDR3nt: TGCGCCAGCAGCCACAATTCGGGTGGGTGGGCTGAAGCTTTCTTT; CDR3aa: CASSHNSGGWAEAFF
j_gene: TRBJ2-5; v_gene: TRBV18; abundance: NA; d_gene: NA; CDR3nt: TGTGCCAGCTCACCACCGGGGTCAAAGAAAGAGACCCAGTACTTC; CDR3aa: CASSPPGSKKETQYF
j_gene: TRBJ2-7; v_gene: TRBV10-1; abundance: NA; d_gene: TRBD2; CDR3nt: TGCGCCAGCAGTGACGCGGGAGTGGGCTACGAGCAGTACTTC; CDR3aa: CASSDAGVGYEQYF
j_gene: TRBJ1-2; v_gene: TRBV28; abundance: NA; d_gene: TRBD1; CDR3nt: TGTGCCAGCGTCGGACAGGGGGCCTATGGCTACACCTTC; CDR3aa: CASVGQGAYGYTF